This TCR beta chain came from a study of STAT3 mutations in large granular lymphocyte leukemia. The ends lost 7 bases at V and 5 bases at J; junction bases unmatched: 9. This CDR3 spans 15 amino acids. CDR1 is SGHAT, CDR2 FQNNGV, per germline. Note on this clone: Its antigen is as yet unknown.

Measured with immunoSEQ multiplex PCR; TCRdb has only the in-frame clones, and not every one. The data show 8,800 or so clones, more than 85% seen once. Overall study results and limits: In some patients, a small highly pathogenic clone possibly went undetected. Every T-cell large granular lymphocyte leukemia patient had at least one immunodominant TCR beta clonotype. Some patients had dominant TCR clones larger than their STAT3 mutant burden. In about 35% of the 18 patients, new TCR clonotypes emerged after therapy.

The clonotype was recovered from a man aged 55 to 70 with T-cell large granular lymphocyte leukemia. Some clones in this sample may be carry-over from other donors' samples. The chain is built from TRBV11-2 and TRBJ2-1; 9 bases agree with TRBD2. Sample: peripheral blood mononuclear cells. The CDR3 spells CASNQAGGRHNEQFF. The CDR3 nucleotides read TGTGCCAGCAATCAAGCGGGAGGAAGGCACAATGAGCAGTTCTTC.